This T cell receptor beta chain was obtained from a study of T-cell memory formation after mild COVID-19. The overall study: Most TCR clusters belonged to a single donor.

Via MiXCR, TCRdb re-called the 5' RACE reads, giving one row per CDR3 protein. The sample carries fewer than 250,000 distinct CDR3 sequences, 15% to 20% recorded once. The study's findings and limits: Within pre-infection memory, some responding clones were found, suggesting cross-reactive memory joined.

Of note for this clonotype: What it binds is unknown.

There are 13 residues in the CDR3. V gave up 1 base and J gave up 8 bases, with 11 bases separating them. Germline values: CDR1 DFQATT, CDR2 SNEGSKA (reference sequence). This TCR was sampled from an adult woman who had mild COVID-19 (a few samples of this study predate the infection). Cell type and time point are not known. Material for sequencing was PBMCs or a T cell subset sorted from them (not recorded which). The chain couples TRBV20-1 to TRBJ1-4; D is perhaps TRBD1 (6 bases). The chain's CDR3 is CSARVQGGEKLFF. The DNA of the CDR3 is TGCAGTGCTAGAGTACAGGGTGGGGAAAAACTGTTTTTT.